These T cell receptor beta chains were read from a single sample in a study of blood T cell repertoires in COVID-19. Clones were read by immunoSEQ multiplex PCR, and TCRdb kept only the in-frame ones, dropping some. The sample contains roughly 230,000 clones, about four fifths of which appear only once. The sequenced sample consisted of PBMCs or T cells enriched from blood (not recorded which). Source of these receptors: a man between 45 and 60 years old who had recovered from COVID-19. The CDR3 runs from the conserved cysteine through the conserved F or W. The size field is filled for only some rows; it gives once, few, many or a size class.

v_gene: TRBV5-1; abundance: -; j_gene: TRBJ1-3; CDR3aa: CASSKGQGGNTIYF
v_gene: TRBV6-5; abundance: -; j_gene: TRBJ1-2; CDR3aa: CASNSGGSSYGYTF
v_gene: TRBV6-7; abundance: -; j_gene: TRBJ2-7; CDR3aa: CASSYSPQGVGQYF
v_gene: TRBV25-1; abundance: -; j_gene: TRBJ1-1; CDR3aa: CASGGGNTEAFF
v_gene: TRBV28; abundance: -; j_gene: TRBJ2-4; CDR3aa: CASSSIQGSYF
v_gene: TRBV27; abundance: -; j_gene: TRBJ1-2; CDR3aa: CASSFGTGVGYTF
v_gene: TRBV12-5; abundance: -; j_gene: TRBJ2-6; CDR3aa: CASGDGGPGANVLTF
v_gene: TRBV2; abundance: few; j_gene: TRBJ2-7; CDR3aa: CASSEQGLLSYEQYF
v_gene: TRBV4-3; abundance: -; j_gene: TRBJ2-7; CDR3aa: CASSQDSGREQYF
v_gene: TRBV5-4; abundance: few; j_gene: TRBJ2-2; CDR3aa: CASSASEITGELFF
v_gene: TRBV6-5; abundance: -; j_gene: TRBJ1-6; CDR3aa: CASSYASNRDNSPLHF
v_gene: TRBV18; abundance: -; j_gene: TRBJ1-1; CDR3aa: CASSPLTTRNTEAFF
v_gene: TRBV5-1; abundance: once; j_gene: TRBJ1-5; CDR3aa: CASSLAGQPQHF
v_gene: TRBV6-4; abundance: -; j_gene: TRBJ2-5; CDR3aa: CASTHRGPVLETQYF
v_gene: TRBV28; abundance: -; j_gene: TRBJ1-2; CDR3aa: CASSLQQGPYGYTF
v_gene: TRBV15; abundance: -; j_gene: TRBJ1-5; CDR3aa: CATSRATGVGNQPQHF
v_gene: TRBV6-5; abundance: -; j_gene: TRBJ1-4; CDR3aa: CAGGGWSEKLFF
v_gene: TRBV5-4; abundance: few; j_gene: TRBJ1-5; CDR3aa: CASSSGGGRTGPQHF
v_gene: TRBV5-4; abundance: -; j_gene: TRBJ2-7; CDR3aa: CASSLKGGPYEQYF
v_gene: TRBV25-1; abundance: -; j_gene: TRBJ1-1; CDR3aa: CASSLIGKNTEAFF
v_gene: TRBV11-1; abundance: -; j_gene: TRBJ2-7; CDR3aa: CASSLWSSGRGNEQYF
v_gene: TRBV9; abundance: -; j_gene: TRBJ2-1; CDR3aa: CASSVDLAGGKLPYNEQFF
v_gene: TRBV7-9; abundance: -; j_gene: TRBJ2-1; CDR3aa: CASSFLLLADKNEQFF
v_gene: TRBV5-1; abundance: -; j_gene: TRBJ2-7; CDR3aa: CASSATSGTYEQYF
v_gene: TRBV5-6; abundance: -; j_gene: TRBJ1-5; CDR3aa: CASSLYSGARNNQPQHF
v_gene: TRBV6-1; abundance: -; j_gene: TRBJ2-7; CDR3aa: CASSDWGGEIHEQYF
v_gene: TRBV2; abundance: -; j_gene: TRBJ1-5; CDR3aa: CASSDNPGQGKNQPQHF
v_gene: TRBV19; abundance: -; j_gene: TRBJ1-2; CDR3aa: CASSSVGRPTVTRASGYTF
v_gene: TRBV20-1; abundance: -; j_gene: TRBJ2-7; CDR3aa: CSATQGGEQYF
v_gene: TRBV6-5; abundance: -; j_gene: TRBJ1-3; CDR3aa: CASANRAGGNTIYF
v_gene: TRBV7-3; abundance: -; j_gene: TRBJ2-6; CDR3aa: CASSPRTGMITGANVLTF
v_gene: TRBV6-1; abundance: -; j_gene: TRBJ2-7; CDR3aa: CASSEAGGLFYEQYF
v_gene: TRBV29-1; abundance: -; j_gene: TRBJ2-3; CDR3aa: CSESETSGTDTQYF
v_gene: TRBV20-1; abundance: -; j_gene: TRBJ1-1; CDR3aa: CSTTKNTEAFF
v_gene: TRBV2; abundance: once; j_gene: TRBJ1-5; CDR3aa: CASSRDRDSNQPQHF
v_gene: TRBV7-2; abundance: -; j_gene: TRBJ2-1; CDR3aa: CASSPPGGYNEQFF
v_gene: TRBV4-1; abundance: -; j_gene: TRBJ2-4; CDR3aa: CASSQDVGLAGAKNIQYF
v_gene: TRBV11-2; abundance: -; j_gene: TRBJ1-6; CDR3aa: CASSLVGDSKSPLHF
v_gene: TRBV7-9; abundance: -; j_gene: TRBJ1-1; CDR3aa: CASSIETVNTEAFF
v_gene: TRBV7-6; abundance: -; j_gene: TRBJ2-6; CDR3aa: CASSFSPWGVSGANVLTF